What follows are 20 T cell receptor beta chains derived from one specimen sequenced in a study of blood T cell repertoires in COVID-19. Measured with immunoSEQ multiplex PCR; TCRdb has only the in-frame clones, and not every one. The sample holds around 290,000 clones, more than 85% seen once. The sequenced sample was peripheral blood. Source of these receptors: a man aged 35 to 55 with acute or convalescent COVID-19.

This chain links TRBV18 with TRBJ1-1; a possible D gene is TRBD1 (6 bases). V gave up 4 bases and J gave up 7 bases, with 16 bases separating them. The CDR3 extends over 14 amino acids. CDR1 and CDR2 from the germline V gene are KGHSH and LQKENI. In nucleotides, the CDR3 is TGTGCCAGCTCACTACGGACAGAAGAAGGTGAAGCTTTCTTT. Residues: CASSLRTEEGEAFF.

This clone was found once. The rearrangement joins TRBV6-1 to TRBJ2-7; tentatively, D is TRBD1 (5 bases). Germline assignment: CDR1 MNHNS and CDR2 SASEGT. This CDR3 spans 13 amino acids. V was trimmed by 3 bases and J by 2 bases, leaving 8 bases between them. The DNA of the CDR3 is TGTGCCAGCAGTGACCTGGGGCCCTACGAGCAGTACTTC. It yields the protein CASSDLGPYEQYF.

J is TRBJ1-6 and V is TRBV10-2, with D possibly matching TRBD1 (6 bases). The CDR3 runs 16 residues. Trimming pared 7 bases from V and 5 bases from J, leaving 18 bases between. Germline V lookup: CDR1 WSHSY, CDR2 SAAADI. The CDR3 DNA reads TGCGCCAGCACCCCAAACAGGGTCGCCAATAATTCACCCCTCCACTTT. Residues: CASTPNRVANNSPLHF.

The chain is built from TRBV2 and TRBJ1-5, with a tentative D call TRBD1 (5 bases). Germline values: CDR1 SNHLY, CDR2 FYNNEI. Trimming took 8 bases from V and 3 from J, leaving 26 bases between them. This CDR3 is built from 18 residues. The chain's CDR3 is CASARSILDRNTNQPQHF. The CDR3 bases are TGTGCCAGCGCCCGAAGTATCCTAGACAGAAACACCAATCAGCCCCAGCATTTT.

This clone has a handful of counts. The gene calls are TRBV11-2 and TRBJ1-1; 11 bases match TRBD1. Unmatched junction bases numbered 3, after V lost 2 bases and J lost 7 bases. The CDR3 is 14 amino acids. CDR1 is SGHAT and CDR2 is FQNNGV in the germline V gene. The CDR3 spells CASSLRDRGVEAFF. The CDR3 coding sequence is TGTGCCAGCAGCTTACGGGACAGGGGGGTTGAAGCTTTCTTT.

The chain is built from TRBV2 and TRBJ2-7; 10 positions match TRBD1. J gave up 5 bases and V 7 bases, and 8 bases lay outside the gene matches. CDR1 SNHLY and CDR2 FYNNEI come from the germline V gene. This CDR3 has 14 residues. The CDR3 region is CASKSDRGLDEQYF. DNA of the CDR3: TGTGCCAGCAAGAGCGACAGGGGGCTAGACGAGCAGTACTTC.

The V gene is TRBV12-3 or TRBV12-4, the J gene TRBJ1-4; TRBD1 might be the D (5 bases). The CDR3 has 12 amino acids. The germline V and J ends were trimmed by 3 bases and 10 bases, with 9 bases remaining between them. The CDR3 here is CASSLGTGKLFF. The CDR3 nucleotides read TGTGCCAGCAGTTTGGGTACAGGAAAACTGTTTTTT.

The rearrangement joins TRBV6-1 to TRBJ2-7; 7 nucleotides align to TRBD1. CDR3 length: 14 residues. CDR1 is MNHNS, CDR2 SASEGT, per germline. The V and J ends lost 2 bases and 2 bases, in that order; junction bases with no gene match: 3. The CDR3 region has the DNA TGTGCCAGCAGTGAATGGGGACAGCCCTACGAGCAGTACTTC. Encoded protein: CASSEWGQPYEQYF.

J is TRBJ1-1 and V is TRBV12-3 or TRBV12-4; a possible D gene is TRBD1 (5 bases). This CDR3 has 13 amino acids. V was pared by 7 bases and J by 1 base, with 10 bases between. CDR3 DNA sequence: TGTGCCAGCACCTTGACAGCGAACACTGAAGCTTTCTTT. This codes for CASTLTANTEAFF.

The sample holds a few counts of this clone. This chain links TRBV6-5 with TRBJ1-6, with a possible D match to TRBD1 (5 bases). The V gene's germline CDR1 is MNHEY and CDR2 SVGAGI. CDR3 length: 15 amino acids. Between the trimmed V and J ends, which lost 4 bases and 8 bases, there was a span of 15 bases. CDR3 in amino acids: CASSSQGGDYSPLHF. In DNA form, the CDR3 reads TGTGCCAGCAGTTCGCAGGGAGGGGATTATTCACCCCTCCACTTT.

The rearrangement uses TRBV3-1 (or the pseudogene TRBV3-2) and TRBJ1-6; 8 bases are shared with TRBD1. From germline, CDR1 is LGHDT and CDR2 YNNKEL (reference sequence). With 3 bases clipped from V and 9 bases from J, the junction kept 13 bases outside the gene matches. This CDR3 comprises 17 residues. The CDR3 DNA reads as TGTGCCAGCAGCCAGCGCCCCAGGACAGGGTGGTTTTCACCCCTCCACTTT. As protein: CASSQRPRTGWFSPLHF.

This clone was detected only once. The CDR3 loop is CASSTTGSGNNYGYTF. In DNA, the CDR3 is TGCGCCAGCAGCACGACAGGGTCCGGGAATAACTATGGCTACACCTTC. The chain carries TRBV5-1 and TRBJ1-2, with 7 bases aligning to TRBD1. V was pared by 4 bases and J by 1 base, with 10 bases of the junction left unmatched. The length of the CDR3 is 16 residues. CDR1 and CDR2 from the germline V gene are SGHRS and YFSETQ.

This rearrangement joins TRBV27 to TRBJ1-5; D remains unclear. V was cut by 1 base and J by 0 bases, with 16 bases left in between. From germline, CDR1 is MNHEY and CDR2 SMNVEV (reference sequence). CDR3 length: 18 residues. CDR3 nucleotides: TGTGCCAGCAGTTTATGGGCGGGAAATCGTTATAGCAATCAGCCCCAGCATTTT. Translated, it gives CASSLWAGNRYSNQPQHF.

V and J are TRBV7-3 and TRBJ1-1; tentatively, D is TRBD1 (5 bases). The CDR3 covers 13 residues. The germline V and J ends were trimmed by 5 bases and 7 bases, with 14 bases remaining between them. The germline gives CDR1 SGHTA, CDR2 FQGTGA. CDR3 sequence: CASSVGPDSEAFF. CDR3 coding DNA: TGTGCCAGCAGCGTAGGACCCGACAGTGAAGCTTTCTTT.

The chain joins TRBV18 to TRBJ2-5; D is perhaps TRBD1 (6 bases). CDR1 is KGHSH and CDR2 is LQKENI in the germline V gene. The CDR3 has 14 amino acids. Trimming cost V 4 bases and J 2 bases, with 11 bases left between them. CDR3 sequence: CASSLGQRQETQYF. CDR3 nucleotide sequence: TGTGCCAGCTCACTCGGACAGAGACAAGAGACCCAGTACTTC.

The J gene is TRBJ1-2, the V gene TRBV2; 9 bases fit TRBD1. V shed 7 bases, J shed 3 bases, and the junction held 12 bases outside the gene matches. In germline, CDR1 is SNHLY, CDR2 FYNNEI. The CDR3 consists of 16 residues. The CDR3 region is CASIIPQGQGDYGYTF. The CDR3 DNA reads as TGTGCCAGCATTATACCTCAGGGACAGGGAGACTATGGCTACACCTTC.

The CDR3 bases are TGCGCCAGCAGCTTCCTACCGGGACTAGTCAACGAGCAGTACTTC. Its protein is CASSFLPGLVNEQYF. The chain joins TRBV5-1 to TRBJ2-7; TRBD2 aligns across 8 bases. Germline V gene sequence: CDR1 SGHRS, CDR2 YFSETQ. This CDR3 contains 15 residues. The junction had 9 bases not matched to a gene; V was cut back by 2 bases and J by 5 bases.

This clone was counted only a few times. The gene calls are TRBV2 and TRBJ1-2, with TRBD1 matching over 7 bases. The CDR3 has 13 amino acids. V shed 10 bases and J 4 bases; nucleotides not matched to a gene: 9. Germline V gives CDR1 SNHLY, CDR2 FYNNEI. CDR3 protein: CANADRRSYGYTF. The CDR3 nucleotides read TGTGCCAACGCGGACAGGCGATCCTATGGCTACACCTTC.

The sample holds one count of this clone. V usage is TRBV7-9 and J usage is TRBJ1-5; tentatively, D is TRBD1 (5 bases). The V end lost 5 bases, the J end lost 3 bases, and 17 bases lay between the germline ends. Germline CDR1 and CDR2: SEHNR and FQNEAQ (reference sequence). CDR3 length: 16 amino acids. Here the CDR3 DNA reads TGTGCCAGCAGCCCCCAGTGGTGCAGGGACAATCAGCCCCAGCATTTT. It translates to CASSPQWCRDNQPQHF.

In the case of this clone: At one end the junction does not follow the germline gene, possibly because of a read error. V usage is TRBV9 and J usage is TRBJ2-1, with 11 bases fitting TRBD2. Germline V gene data show CDR1 as SGDLS and CDR2 as YYNGEE. The CDR3 is 15 residues long. The CDR3 DNA reads as TGTGCCAGCAACGTAGCGGGGGGGAATTACAATGAGCAGTTCTTC. Translation: CASNVAGGNYNEQFF. Complete variable domain (other parts from reference TRBV9 and TRBJ2-1): DSGVTQTPKHLITATGQRVTLRCSPRSGDLSVYWYQQSLDQGLQFLIQYYNGEERAKGNILERFSAQQFPDLHSELNLSSLELGDSALYFCASNVAGGNYNEQFFGPGTRLTVL.